These 2 T cell receptor beta chains share one sample of origin, sequenced in a study of T-cell reconstitution after alpha-beta-depleted transplantation in children (dated by TCRdb to the mid-2010s). The library came from PCR. The sequencing machine was an Illumina HiSeq 2500. TCR library preparation used molecular barcoding, with unique molecular identifiers applied to normalize quantification of the TCRbeta repertoire. In TCRdb, the public reads were trimmed at Q25 with fastp and aligned with MiXCR, with productive beta chains retained. Identical CDR3 proteins give one entry, which carries the most common genes and DNA. The sample data list about 640,000 distinct CDR3 sequences, and roughly 15% of these were observed just once. Jointly, the top ten make up over 0.95% of the sample. This specimen consisted of PBMCs from the stem cell graft donor, obtained from the stem cell graft. The source is a human donor who donated a stem cell graft to a child with acute myeloid leukemia.

The chain uses TRBV19 and TRBJ2-5; no definite D call. V lost 3 bases and J 1 base, leaving 9 bases between the germline ends. The CDR3 totals 14 residues. From germline, CDR1 is LNHDA and CDR2 SQIVND (reference sequence). This CDR3 is CASSILGSQETQYF. The CDR3 DNA follows: TGTGCCAGTAGTATCCTAGGCAGCCAAGAGACCCAGTACTTC.

This clonotype was seen many times. The CDR3 region has the DNA TGCGCCAGCAGCCAAGAGGAGACAGAGAACAATCAGCCCCAGCATTTT. Its protein product is CASSQEETENNQPQHF. The chain has TRBV4-1 and TRBJ1-5; D might be TRBD1 (5 bases). Trimming left V 0 bases short and J 3 bases short, with 12 bases between. Germline V lookup: CDR1 MGHRA, CDR2 YSYEKL. This CDR3 is 16 amino acids long.